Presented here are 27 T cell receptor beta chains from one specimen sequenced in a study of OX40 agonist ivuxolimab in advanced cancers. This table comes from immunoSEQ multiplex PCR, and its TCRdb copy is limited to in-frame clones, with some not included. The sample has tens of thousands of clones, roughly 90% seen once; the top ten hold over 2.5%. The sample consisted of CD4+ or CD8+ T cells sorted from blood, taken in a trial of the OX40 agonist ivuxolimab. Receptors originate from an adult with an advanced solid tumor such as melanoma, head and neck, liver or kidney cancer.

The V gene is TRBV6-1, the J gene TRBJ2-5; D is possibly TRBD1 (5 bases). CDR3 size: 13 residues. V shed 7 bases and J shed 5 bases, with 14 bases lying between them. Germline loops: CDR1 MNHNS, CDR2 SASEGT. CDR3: CASTTVTEETQYF. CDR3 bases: TGTGCCAGCACGACAGTCACGGAGGAGACCCAGTACTTC.

Here the CDR3 reads CASSLSQGAGGNTIYF. Here the CDR3 DNA reads TGTGCCAGCAGTTTAAGTCAGGGGGCCGGAGGAAACACCATATATTTT. J is TRBJ1-3 and V is TRBV28; TRBD1 agrees at 8 bases. The CDR3 consists of 16 residues. V lost 2 bases, J lost 4 bases, and 7 bases stayed unmatched. Germline V CDR1 and CDR2: MDHEN, SYDVKM.

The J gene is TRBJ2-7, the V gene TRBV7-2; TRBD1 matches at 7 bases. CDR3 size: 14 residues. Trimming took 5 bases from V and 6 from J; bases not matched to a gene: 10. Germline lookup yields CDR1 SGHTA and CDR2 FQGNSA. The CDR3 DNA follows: TGTGCCAGCAGCCGACAGGGCGATACGCCCGAGCAGTACTTC. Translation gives CASSRQGDTPEQYF.

The CDR3 nucleotides are TGTGCCATCCGACGGGACGGGACTAATGAGCAGTTCTTC. Residues: CAIRRDGTNEQFF. The chain links TRBV10-3 to TRBJ2-1; D possibly corresponds to TRBD2 (6 bases). Trimming cost V 8 bases and J 7 bases, with 15 bases left between them. The germline gives CDR1 ENHRY, CDR2 SYGVKD. The CDR3 has 13 residues.

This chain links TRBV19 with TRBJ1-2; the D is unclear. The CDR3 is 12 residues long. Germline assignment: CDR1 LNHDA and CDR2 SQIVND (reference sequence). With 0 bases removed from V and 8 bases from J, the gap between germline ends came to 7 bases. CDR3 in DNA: TGTGCCAGTAGTATAGATCGTAAAGGCTACACCTTC. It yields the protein CASSIDRKGYTF.

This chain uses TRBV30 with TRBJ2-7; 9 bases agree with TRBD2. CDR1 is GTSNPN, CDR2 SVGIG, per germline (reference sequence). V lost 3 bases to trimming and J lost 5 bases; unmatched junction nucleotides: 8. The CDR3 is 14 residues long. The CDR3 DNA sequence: TGTGCCTGGAGGGAGAGCGGGAGGTTCAACGAGCAGTACTTC. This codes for CAWRESGRFNEQYF.

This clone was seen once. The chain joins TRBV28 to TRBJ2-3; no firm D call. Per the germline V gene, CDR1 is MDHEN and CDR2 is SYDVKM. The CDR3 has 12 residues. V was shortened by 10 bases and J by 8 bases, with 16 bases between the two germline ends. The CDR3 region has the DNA TGTGCCACCGCGATCCCACAGACTACGCAGTATTTT. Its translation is CATAIPQTTQYF.

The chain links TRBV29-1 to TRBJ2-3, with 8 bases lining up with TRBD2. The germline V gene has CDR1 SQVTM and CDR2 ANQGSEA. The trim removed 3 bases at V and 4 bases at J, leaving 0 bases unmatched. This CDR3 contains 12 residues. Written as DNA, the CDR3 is TGCAGCGTTGAGCGGGAGGCAGATACGCAGTATTTT. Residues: CSVEREADTQYF.

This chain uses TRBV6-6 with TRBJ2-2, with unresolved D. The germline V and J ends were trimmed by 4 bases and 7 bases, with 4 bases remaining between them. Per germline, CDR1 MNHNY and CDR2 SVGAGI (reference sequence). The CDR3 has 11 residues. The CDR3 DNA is TGTGCCAGCAGTTCCGGCGGGGAGCTGTTTTTT. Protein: CASSSGGELFF.

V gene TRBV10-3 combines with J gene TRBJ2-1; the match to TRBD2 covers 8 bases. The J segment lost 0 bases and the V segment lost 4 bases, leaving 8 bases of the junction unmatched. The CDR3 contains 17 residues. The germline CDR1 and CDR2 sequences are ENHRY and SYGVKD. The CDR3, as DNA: TGTGCCATCAGTGGGGGAATCAGCGGGAGCTCCTACAATGAGCAGTTCTTC. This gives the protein CAISGGISGSSYNEQFF.

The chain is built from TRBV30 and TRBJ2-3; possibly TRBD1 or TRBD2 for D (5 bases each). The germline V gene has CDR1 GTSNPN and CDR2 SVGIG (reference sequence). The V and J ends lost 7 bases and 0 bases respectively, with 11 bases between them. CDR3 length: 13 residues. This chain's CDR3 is CAYHRDSTDTQYF. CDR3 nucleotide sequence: TGTGCCTACCACCGGGACAGCACAGATACGCAGTATTTT.

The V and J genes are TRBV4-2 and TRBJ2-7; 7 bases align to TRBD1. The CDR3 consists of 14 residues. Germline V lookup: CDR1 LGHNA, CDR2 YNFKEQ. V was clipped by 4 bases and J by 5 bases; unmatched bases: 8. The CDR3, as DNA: TGTGCCAGCAGCCGGGACAGAGCGGACCACGAGCAGTACTTC. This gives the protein CASSRDRADHEQYF.

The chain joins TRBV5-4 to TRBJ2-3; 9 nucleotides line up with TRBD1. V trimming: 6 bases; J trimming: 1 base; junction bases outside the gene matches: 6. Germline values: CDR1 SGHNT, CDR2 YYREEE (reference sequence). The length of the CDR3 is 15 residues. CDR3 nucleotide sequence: TGTGCCAGCAATCAACAGGGGGCAGGCACAGATACGCAGTATTTT. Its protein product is CASNQQGAGTDTQYF.

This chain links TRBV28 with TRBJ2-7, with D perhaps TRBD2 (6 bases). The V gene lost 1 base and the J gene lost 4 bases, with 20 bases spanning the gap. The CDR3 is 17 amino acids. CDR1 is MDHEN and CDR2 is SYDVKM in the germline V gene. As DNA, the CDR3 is TGTGCCAGCAGTTTATCCGCCAGGGCGGGAAATAGGTACGAGCAGTACTTC. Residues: CASSLSARAGNRYEQYF.

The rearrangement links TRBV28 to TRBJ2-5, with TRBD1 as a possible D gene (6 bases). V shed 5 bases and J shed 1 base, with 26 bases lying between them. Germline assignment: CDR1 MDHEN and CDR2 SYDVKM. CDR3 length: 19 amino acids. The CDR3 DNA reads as TGTGCCAGCAGTCCTCATACCCTCGGGACACGAAGGGTCCAAGAGACCCAGTACTTC. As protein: CASSPHTLGTRRVQETQYF.

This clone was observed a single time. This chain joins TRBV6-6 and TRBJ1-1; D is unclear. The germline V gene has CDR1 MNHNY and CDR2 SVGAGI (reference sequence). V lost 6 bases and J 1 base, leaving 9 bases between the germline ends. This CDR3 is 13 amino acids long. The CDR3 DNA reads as TGTGCCAGCAGCCAACAATGGAACACTGAAGCTTTCTTT. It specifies CASSQQWNTEAFF.

CDR3: CASSFRDSTGELFF. In DNA form, the CDR3 reads TGTGCCAGCAGCTTCAGGGATTCCACCGGGGAGCTGTTTTTT. This chain connects TRBV9 to TRBJ2-2; possibly TRBD1 for D (5 bases). V was trimmed by 4 bases and J by 4 bases, leaving 11 bases between them. Germline CDR1 is SGDLS and CDR2 is YYNGEE. This CDR3 is built from 14 residues.

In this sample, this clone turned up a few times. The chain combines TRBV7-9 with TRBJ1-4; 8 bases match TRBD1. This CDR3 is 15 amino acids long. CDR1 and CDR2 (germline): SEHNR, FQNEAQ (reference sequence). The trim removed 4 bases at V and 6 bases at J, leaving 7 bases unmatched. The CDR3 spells CASSSGQGADEKLFF. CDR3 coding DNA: TGTGCCAGCAGCTCTGGACAGGGCGCCGATGAAAAACTGTTTTTT.

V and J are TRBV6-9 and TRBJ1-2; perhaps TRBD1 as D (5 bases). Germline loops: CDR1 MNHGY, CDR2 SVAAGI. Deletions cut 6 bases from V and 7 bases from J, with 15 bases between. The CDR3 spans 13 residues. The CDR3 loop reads CASRVTVGGGYTF. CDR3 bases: TGTGCCAGCAGGGTGACAGTGGGAGGTGGCTACACCTTC.

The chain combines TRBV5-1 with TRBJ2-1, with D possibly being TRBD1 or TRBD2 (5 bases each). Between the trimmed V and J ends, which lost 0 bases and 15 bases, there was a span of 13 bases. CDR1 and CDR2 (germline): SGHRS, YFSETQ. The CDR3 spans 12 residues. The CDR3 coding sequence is TGCGCCAGCAGCTTGGCCGGGGACCGCAGGTTCTTC. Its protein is CASSLAGDRRFF. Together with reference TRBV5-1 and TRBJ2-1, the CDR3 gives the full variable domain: KAGVTQTPRYLIKTRGQQVTLSCSPISGHRSVSWYQQTPGQGLQFLFEYFSETQRNKGNFPGRFSGRQFSNSRSEMNVSTLELGDSALYLCASSLAGDRRFFGPGTRLTVL.

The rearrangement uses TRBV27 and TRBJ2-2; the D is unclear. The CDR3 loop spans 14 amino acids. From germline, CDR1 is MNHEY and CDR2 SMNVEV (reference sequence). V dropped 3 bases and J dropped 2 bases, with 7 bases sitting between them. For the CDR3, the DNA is TGTGCCAGCAGTTTCAAACCTAACACCGGGGAGCTGTTTTTT. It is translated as CASSFKPNTGELFF.

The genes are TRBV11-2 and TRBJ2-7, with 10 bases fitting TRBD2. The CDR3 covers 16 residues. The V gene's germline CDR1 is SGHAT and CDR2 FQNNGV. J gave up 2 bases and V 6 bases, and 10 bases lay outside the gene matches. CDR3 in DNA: TGTGCCAGCAGATCGCCGAGGACTAGCGGACCCTACGAGCAGTACTTC. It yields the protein CASRSPRTSGPYEQYF. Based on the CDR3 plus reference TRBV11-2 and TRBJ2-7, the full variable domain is EAGVAQSPRYKIIEKRQSVAFWCNPISGHATLYWYQQILGQGPKLLIQFQNNGVVDDSQLPKDRFSAERLKGVDSTLKIQPAKLEDSAVYLCASRSPRTSGPYEQYFGPGTRLTVT.

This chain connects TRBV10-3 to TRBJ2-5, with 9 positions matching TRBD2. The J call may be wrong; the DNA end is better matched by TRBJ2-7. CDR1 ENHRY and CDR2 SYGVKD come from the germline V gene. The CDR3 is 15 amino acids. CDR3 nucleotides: TGTGCCATCAGTGGCTCTAGCGGGGCAACCTACGAGCAGTACTTC. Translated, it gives CAISGSSGATYEQYF.

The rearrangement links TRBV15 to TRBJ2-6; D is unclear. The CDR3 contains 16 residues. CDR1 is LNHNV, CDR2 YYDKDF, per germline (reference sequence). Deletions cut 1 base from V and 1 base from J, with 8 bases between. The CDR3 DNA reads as TGTGCCACCAGCAGAGTGCTGGTTTCTGGGGCCAACGTCCTGACTTTC. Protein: CATSRVLVSGANVLTF. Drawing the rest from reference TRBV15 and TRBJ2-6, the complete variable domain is DAMVIQNPRYQVTQFGKPVTLSCSQTLNHNVMYWYQQKSSQAPKLLFHYYDKDFNNEADTPDNFQSRRPNTSFCFLDIRSPGLGDTAMYLCATSRVLVSGANVLTFGAGSRLTVL.

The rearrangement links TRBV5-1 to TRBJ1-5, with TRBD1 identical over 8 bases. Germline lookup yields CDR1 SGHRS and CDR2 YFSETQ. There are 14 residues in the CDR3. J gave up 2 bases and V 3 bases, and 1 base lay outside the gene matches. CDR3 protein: CASSSTGGNQPQHF. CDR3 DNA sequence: TGCGCCAGCAGCTCGACAGGGGGCAATCAGCCCCAGCATTTT.

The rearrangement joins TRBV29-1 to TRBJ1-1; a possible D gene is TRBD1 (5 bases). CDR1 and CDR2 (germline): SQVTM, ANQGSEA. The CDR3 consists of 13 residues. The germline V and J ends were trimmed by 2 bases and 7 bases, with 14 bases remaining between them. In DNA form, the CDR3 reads TGCAGCGTTGAATTAGCAGGGCCGCTTGAAGCTTTCTTT. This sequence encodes CSVELAGPLEAFF.

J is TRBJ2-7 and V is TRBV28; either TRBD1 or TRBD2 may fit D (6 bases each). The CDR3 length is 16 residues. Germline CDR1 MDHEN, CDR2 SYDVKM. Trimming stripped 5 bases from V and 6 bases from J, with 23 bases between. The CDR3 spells CASSPPGAGFPSEQYF. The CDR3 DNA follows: TGTGCCAGCAGTCCCCCAGGGGCGGGGTTCCCATCCGAGCAGTACTTC.